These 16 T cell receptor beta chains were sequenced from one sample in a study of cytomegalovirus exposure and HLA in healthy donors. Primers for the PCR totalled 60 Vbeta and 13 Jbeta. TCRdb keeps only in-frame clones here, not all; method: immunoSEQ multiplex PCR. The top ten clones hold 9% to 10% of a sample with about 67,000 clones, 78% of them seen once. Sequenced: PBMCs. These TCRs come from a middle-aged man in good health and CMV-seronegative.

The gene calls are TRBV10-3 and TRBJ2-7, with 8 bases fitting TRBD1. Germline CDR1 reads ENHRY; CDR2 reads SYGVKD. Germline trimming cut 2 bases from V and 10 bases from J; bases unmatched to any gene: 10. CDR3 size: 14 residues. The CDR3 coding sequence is TGTGCCATCAGTGAGGGAGGCAGGGGGCGCGATCAGTACTTC. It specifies CAISEGGRGRDQYF.

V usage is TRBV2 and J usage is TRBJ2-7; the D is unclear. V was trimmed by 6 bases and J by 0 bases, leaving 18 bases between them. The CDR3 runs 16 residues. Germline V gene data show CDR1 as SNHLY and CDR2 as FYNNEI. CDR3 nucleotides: TGTGCCAGCAGCTTTTCGAGAGAAAATTACTCCTACGAGCAGTACTTC. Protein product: CASSFSRENYSYEQYF.

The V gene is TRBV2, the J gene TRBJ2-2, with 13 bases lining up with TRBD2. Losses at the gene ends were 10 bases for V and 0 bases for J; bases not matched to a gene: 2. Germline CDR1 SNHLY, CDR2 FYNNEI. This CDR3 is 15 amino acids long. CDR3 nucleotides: TGTGCCACGACTAGCGGGAGGCCGAACACCGGGGAGCTGTTTTTT. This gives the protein CATTSGRPNTGELFF.

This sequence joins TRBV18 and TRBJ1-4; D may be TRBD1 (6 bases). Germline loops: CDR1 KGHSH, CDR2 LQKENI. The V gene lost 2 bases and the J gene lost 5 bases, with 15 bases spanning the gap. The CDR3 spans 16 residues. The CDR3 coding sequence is TGTGCCAGCTCACCATTTGGCGGGGGCACGAATGAAAAACTGTTTTTT. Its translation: CASSPFGGGTNEKLFF. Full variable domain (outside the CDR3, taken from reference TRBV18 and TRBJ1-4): NAGVMQNPRHLVRRRGQEARLRCSPMKGHSHVYWYRQLPEEGLKFMVYLQKENIIDESGMPKERFSAEFPKEGPSILRIQQVVRGDSAAYFCASSPFGGGTNEKLFFGSGTQLSVL.

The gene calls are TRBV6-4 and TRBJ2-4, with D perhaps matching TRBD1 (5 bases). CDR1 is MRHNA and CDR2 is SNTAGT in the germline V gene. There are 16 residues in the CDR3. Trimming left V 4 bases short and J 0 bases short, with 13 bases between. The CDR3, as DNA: TGTGCCAGCAGTGTGACGACAGAACTAGCCAAAAACATTCAGTACTTC. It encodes CASSVTTELAKNIQYF.

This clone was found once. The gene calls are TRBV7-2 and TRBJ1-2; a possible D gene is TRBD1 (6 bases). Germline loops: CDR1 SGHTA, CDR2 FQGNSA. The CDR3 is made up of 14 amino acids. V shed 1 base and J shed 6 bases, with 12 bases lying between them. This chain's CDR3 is CASSLGAGDDGYTF. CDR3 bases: TGTGCCAGCAGCTTAGGGGCAGGGGATGATGGCTACACCTTC. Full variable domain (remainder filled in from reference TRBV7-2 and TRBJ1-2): GAGVSQSPSNKVTEKGKDVELRCDPISGHTALYWYRQSLGQGLEFLIYFQGNSAPDKSGLPSDRFSAERTGGSVSTLTIQRTQQEDSAVYLCASSLGAGDDGYTFGSGTRLTVV.

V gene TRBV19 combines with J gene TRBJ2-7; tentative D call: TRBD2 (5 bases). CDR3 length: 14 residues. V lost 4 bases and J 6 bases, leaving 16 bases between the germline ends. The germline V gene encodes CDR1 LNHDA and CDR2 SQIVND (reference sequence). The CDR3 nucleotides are TGTGCCAGTAGTAAAAACGGGATCCCAAGCGAGCAGTACTTC. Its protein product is CASSKNGIPSEQYF.

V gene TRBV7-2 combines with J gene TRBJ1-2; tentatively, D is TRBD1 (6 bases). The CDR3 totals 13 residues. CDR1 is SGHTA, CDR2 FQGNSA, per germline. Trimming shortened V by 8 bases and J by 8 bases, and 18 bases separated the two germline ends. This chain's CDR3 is CASGGGVGLGYTF. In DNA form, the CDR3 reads TGTGCCAGCGGGGGGGGCGTAGGCCTGGGCTACACCTTC. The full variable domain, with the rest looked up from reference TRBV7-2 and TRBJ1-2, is GAGVSQSPSNKVTEKGKDVELRCDPISGHTALYWYRQSLGQGLEFLIYFQGNSAPDKSGLPSDRFSAERTGGSVSTLTIQRTQQEDSAVYLCASGGGVGLGYTFGSGTRLTVV.

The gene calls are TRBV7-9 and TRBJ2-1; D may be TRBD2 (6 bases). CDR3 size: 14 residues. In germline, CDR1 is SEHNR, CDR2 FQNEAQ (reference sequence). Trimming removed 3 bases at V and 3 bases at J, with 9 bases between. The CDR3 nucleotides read TGTGCCAGCAGCTTCGGGGGAGGCTACAATGAGCAGTTCTTC. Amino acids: CASSFGGGYNEQFF.

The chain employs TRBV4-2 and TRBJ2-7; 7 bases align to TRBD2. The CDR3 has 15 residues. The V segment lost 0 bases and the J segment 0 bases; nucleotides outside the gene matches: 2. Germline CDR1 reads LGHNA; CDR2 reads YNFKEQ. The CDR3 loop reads CASSQELAASYEQYF. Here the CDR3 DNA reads TGTGCCAGCAGCCAAGAGCTAGCGGCCTCCTACGAGCAGTACTTC.

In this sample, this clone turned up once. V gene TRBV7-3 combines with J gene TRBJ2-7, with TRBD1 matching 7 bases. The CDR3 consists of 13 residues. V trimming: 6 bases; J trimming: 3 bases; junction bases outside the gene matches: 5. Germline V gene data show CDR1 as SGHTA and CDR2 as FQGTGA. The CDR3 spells CASRSAGGYEQYF. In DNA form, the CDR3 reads TGTGCCAGCAGGTCCGCAGGGGGCTACGAGCAGTACTTC.

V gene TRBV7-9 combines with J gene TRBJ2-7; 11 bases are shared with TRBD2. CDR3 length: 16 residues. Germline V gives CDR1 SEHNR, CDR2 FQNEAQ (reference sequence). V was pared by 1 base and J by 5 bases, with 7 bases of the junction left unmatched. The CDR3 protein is CASSLVAGGPLDEQYF. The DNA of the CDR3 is TGTGCCAGCAGCTTAGTAGCGGGAGGGCCTTTGGACGAGCAGTACTTC.

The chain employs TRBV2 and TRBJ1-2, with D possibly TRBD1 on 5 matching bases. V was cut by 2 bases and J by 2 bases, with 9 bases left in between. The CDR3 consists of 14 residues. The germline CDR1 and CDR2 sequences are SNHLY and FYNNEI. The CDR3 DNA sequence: TGTGCCAGCAGTGAATGGGGCAGGAACTATGGCTACACCTTC. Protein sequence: CASSEWGRNYGYTF.

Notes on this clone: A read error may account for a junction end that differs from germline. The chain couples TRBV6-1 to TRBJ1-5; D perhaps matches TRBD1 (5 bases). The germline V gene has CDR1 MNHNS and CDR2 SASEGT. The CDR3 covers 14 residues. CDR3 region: CASREGGEGQPQHF. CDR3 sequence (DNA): TGTGCCAGCAGGGAAGGAGGGGAGGGTCAGCCCCAGCATTTT.

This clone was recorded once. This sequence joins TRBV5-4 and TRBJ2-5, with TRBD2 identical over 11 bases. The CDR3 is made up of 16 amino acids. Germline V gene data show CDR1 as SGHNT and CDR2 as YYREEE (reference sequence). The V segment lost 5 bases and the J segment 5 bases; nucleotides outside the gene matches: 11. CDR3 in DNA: TGTGCCAGCAGTTACCGTAGCGGGGGGGCCCGGGAGACCCAGTACTTC. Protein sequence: CASSYRSGGARETQYF.

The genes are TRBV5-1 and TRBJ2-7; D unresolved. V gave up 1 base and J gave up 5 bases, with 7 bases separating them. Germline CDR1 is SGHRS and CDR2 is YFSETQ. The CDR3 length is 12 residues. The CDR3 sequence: CASSLIPNEQYF. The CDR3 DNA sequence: TGCGCCAGCAGCTTGATCCCCAACGAGCAGTACTTC. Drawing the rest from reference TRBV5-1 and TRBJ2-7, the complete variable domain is KAGVTQTPRYLIKTRGQQVTLSCSPISGHRSVSWYQQTPGQGLQFLFEYFSETQRNKGNFPGRFSGRQFSNSRSEMNVSTLELGDSALYLCASSLIPNEQYFGPGTRLTVT.